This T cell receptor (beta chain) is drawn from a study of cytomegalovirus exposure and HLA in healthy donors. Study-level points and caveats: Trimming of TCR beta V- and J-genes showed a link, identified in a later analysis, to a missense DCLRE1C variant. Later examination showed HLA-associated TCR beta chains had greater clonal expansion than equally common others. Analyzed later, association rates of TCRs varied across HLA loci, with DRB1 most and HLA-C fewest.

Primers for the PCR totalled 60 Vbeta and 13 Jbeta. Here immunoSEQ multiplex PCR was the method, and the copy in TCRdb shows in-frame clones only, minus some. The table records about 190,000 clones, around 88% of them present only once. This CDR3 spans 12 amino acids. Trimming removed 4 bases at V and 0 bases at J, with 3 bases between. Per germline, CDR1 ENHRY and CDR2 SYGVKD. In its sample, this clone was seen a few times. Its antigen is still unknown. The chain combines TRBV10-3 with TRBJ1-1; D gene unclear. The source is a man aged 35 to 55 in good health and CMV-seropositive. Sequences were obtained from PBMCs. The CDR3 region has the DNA TGTGCCATCAGTGCAGTGAACACTGAAGCTTTCTTT. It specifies CAISAVNTEAFF.